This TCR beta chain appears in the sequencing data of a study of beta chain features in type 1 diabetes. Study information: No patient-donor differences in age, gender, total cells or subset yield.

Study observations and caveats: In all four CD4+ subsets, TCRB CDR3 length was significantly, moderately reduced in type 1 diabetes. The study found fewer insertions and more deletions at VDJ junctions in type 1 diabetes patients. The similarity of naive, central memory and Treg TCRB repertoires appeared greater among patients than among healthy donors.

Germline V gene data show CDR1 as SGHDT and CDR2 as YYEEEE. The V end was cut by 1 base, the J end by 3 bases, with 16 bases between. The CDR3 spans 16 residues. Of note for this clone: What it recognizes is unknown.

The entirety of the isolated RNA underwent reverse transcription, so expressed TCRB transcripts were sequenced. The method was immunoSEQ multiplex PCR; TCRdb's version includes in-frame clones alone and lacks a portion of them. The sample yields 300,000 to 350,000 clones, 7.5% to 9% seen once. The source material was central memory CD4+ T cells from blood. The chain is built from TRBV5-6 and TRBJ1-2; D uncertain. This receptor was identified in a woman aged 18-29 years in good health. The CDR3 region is CASSLLLSGSDYGYTF. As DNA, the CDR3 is TGTGCCAGCAGCTTGTTGTTATCGGGGTCCGACTATGGCTACACCTTC.